These 2 T cell receptor beta chains came from one sample sequenced in a study of PD-1 blockade in classical Hodgkin lymphoma. Time point in this sample: cycle 4 day 1 (C4D1), after 6 weeks of nivolumab. Every one of the patients relapsed after autologous stem cell transplantation (brentuximab vedotin exposure was variable). Negative magnetic selection isolated CD4+ T cells from thawed PBMCs. Measured with immunoSEQ multiplex PCR; TCRdb has only the in-frame clones, and not every one. The sample yields tens of thousands of clones, 90% to 95% seen once. The sample here was CD4+ T cells from blood, taken before the fourth cycle of nivolumab. Every receptor here comes from a human donor with classical Hodgkin lymphoma.

The chain recombines TRBV7-8 with TRBJ2-1; 7 bases agree with TRBD1. V gave up 6 bases and J gave up 9 bases; unmatched junction bases: 11. From germline, CDR1 is SGHVS and CDR2 FQNEAQ. This CDR3 spans 14 amino acids. The CDR3 sequence is CASRRQGRNGEQFF. For the CDR3, the DNA is TGTGCCAGCAGACGACAGGGTAGGAACGGTGAGCAGTTCTTC.

This chain links TRBV7-9 with TRBJ2-7; unclear D gene. V was clipped by 1 base and J by 6 bases, with 16 bases between them. The germline V gene has CDR1 SEHNR and CDR2 FQNEAQ (reference sequence). There are 15 residues in the CDR3. The CDR3 loop is CASSLETADDGEQYF. CDR3 sequence (DNA): TGTGCCAGCAGCTTAGAAACGGCGGACGATGGCGAGCAGTACTTC. The full variable domain, in which reference TRBV7-9 and TRBJ2-7 provide the parts outside the CDR3, is DTGVSQNPRHKITKRGQNVTFRCDPISEHNRLYWYRQTLGQGPEFLTYFQNEAQLEKSRLLSDRFSAERPKGSFSTLEIQRTEQGDSAMYLCASSLETADDGEQYFGPGTRLTVT.